The clone carrying this T cell receptor beta chain was counted only a few times. Its matching antigen is unknown. A marrow graft followed busulfan-fludarabine conditioning, with cyclophosphamide on days +3 and +4. The table came from immunoSEQ multiplex PCR; TCRdb's copy has only in-frame clones and leaves some out. The sample presents 16,000 or so clones, none singletons. These data belong to a study of T cells after posttransplantation cyclophosphamide. The study's findings and limits: Donor CD8+ memory clones often dominated recipient blood repertoires at later times. TRB clonality was highly associated with recipient CMV seropositivity and reactivation. Tissue-infiltrating T cells from skin or gut overlapped little with blood T cells.

The CDR3 runs 14 residues. CDR1 KGHSH and CDR2 LQKENI come from the germline V gene. Here the sequenced sample was PBMCs, taken after allogeneic stem cell transplant with posttransplant cyclophosphamide. The V call is TRBV18, the J call TRBJ2-5, with D unclear. The end of the DNA fits TRBJ2-7 better, so the J call may be wrong. The sequence came from a female patient between 30 and 45 years old who received an allogeneic stem cell transplant from a related donor, was CMV-positive, and had no GVHD. A subset of T cells may come from the graft donor. The CDR3 region is CASSPGSPSYEQYF. CDR3 DNA sequence: TGTGCCAGCTCACCCGGTAGCCCTAGCTACGAGCAGTACTTC.